The present TCR beta chain was sequenced within a study of cytomegalovirus exposure and HLA in healthy donors. Study-wide findings and caveats: Immune exposure information comprised only CMV serostatus. The classifier reportedly diagnosed cytomegalovirus status with high sensitivity and specificity. Cytomegalovirus association was assigned to more than 150 TCR beta chains.

Remarks on this clone: The target antigen is unknown.

PCR involved 60 Vbeta and 13 Jbeta primers. Data came from immunoSEQ multiplex PCR; TCRdb stores just in-frame clones and leaves some out. The sample carries around 300,000 clones, 72% recorded once. The TCR comes from a female donor in good health and CMV-seronegative. Sequenced sample: PBMCs.

CDR3 bases: TGTGCCAGCATCCCCAGGGACACAGATACGCAGTATTTT. Its protein is CASIPRDTDTQYF. The chain has TRBV2 and TRBJ2-3, with D possibly TRBD1 on 5 matching bases. The CDR3 is 13 residues long. V was cut by 7 bases and J by 2 bases, with 10 bases left in between. CDR1 SNHLY and CDR2 FYNNEI come from the germline V gene. The complete variable domain, with remaining parts taken from reference TRBV2 and TRBJ2-3, reads EPEVTQTPSHQVTQMGQEVILRCVPISNHLYFYWYRQILGQKVEFLVSFYNNEISEKSEIFDDQFSVERPDGSNFTLKIRSTKLEDSAMYFCASIPRDTDTQYFGPGTRLTVL.